The clone carrying this TCR beta chain was seen a single time. The data stem from a study of blood T cell repertoires in COVID-19. Across the study: The United States, Italy and Spain supplied acute and convalescent COVID-19 samples. The analysed material was cDNA or gDNA that came from T cells, B-cell-depleted T cells, or PBMCs.

In germline, CDR1 is SGHAT, CDR2 FQNNGV. This CDR3 region has 15 residues. Trimming cost V 4 bases and J 2 bases; bases outside gene matches: 6. As processed by the authors: Counts of nucleated cells, estimated from reference gene primer amplification, were obtained. Sequencing was performed with immunoSEQ multiplex PCR; in TCRdb, only in-frame clones are kept and a portion is missing. V and J calls and clone size are copied from that table; D and trimming were computed from the DNA. The data contain around 100,000 clones, approximately 80% of them singletons. The specimen was peripheral blood. The TCR comes from a human donor in a cohort sampled during active COVID-19. The V gene is TRBV11-2, the J gene TRBJ2-5, with 8 bases fitting TRBD1. Here the CDR3 reads CASSSTRQGQETQYF. Here the CDR3 DNA reads TGTGCCAGCAGCTCTACACGACAGGGGCAAGAGACCCAGTACTTC.